What follows are 21 T cell receptor beta chains derived from one specimen sequenced in a study of T cells after yellow fever vaccination. TCRdb independently ran MiXCR on the 5' RACE reads; one entry per CDR3 protein. The sample carries 450,000 to 550,000 distinct CDR3 sequences, 15% to 20% recorded once. The sample here was PBMCs, taken 15 days after the yellow fever booster vaccination. These receptors were collected from a man aged 25 to 45 who received the YFV17D yellow fever vaccine.

V and J are TRBV20-1 and TRBJ2-1, with TRBD1 identical over 11 bases. There are 14 residues in the CDR3. After removal of 5 bases from V and 7 bases from J, the junction contained 7 bases not matched to a gene. CDR1 is DFQATT, CDR2 SNEGSKA, per germline (reference sequence). CDR3 DNA sequence: TGCAGTGCTTGGACAGGGGGCGCGGGGAATGAGCAGTTCTTC. Protein: CSAWTGGAGNEQFF.

The rearrangement joins TRBV7-9 to TRBJ2-7; D is unresolved. Trimming took off 5 bases at V and 0 bases at J, with 20 bases between the two ends. The germline CDR1 and CDR2 sequences are SEHNR and FQNEAQ (reference sequence). The CDR3 is 17 amino acids. CDR3 DNA sequence: TGTGCCAGCAGCCCCGCCCTGGGCTCCACGGGCTCCTACGAGCAGTACTTC. Amino acids: CASSPALGSTGSYEQYF.

The chain combines TRBV9 with TRBJ2-3; D possibly matches TRBD1 or TRBD2 (5 bases each). The CDR3 spans 14 residues. Per germline, CDR1 SGDLS and CDR2 YYNGEE. Trimming pared 7 bases from V and 2 bases from J, leaving 14 bases between. This chain's CDR3 is CASSRGPDTDTQYF. DNA for the CDR3: TGTGCCAGCTCCCGGGGCCCCGACACAGATACGCAGTATTTT. The whole variable domain, remainder taken from reference TRBV9 and TRBJ2-3, is DSGVTQTPKHLITATGQRVTLRCSPRSGDLSVYWYQQSLDQGLQFLIQYYNGEERAKGNILERFSAQQFPDLHSELNLSSLELGDSALYFCASSRGPDTDTQYFGPGTRLTVL.

The chain links TRBV5-5 to TRBJ1-5; 7 positions match TRBD1. The CDR3 extends over 15 amino acids. V lost 4 bases and J lost 2; bases outside the gene matches: 6. Germline assignment: CDR1 SGHKS and CDR2 YYEKEE (reference sequence). CDR3 residues: CASSREGAGNQPQHF. For the CDR3, the DNA is TGTGCCAGCAGCCGTGAGGGGGCTGGCAATCAGCCCCAGCATTTT.

This clonotype was counted only a few times. The CDR3, as DNA: TGTGCCTGGTGTACCTCCTGGGGCTACAATGAGCAGTTCTTC. Its protein is CAWCTSWGYNEQFF. V usage is TRBV30 and J usage is TRBJ2-1; D unresolved. Germline V gene data show CDR1 as GTSNPN and CDR2 as SVGIG (reference sequence). The V gene lost 5 bases and the J gene lost 3 bases, with 14 bases spanning the gap. The CDR3 has 14 residues.

The V and J genes are TRBV11-2 and TRBJ2-3; D is undetermined. The CDR3 totals 14 residues. Germline CDR1 reads SGHAT; CDR2 reads FQNNGV. V lost 1 base and J 8 bases, leaving 13 bases between the germline ends. CDR3 in amino acids: CASSLGRAPATQYF. CDR3 coding DNA: TGTGCCAGCAGCTTAGGCCGGGCGCCAGCTACGCAGTATTTT.

V and J are TRBV4-1 and TRBJ2-1; 9 nucleotides line up with TRBD1. Per germline, CDR1 MGHRA and CDR2 YSYEKL. The CDR3 covers 15 residues. The V segment lost 0 bases and the J segment 7 bases; nucleotides outside the gene matches: 4. CDR3 DNA: TGCGCCAGCAGCCAAGATGAGGGACAGGGAAATGAGCAGTTCTTC. Translating it yields CASSQDEGQGNEQFF.

This clonotype was detected only a few times. The V and J genes are TRBV9 and TRBJ2-7, with D uncertain. The CDR3 has 14 residues. Germline V lookup: CDR1 SGDLS, CDR2 YYNGEE. V lost 0 bases to trimming and J lost 2 bases, with 9 bases between them. The CDR3 bases are TGTGCCAGCAGCGTAGCCGACGCCACCTACGAGCAGTACTTC. Its translation is CASSVADATYEQYF. The full variable domain, rest sourced from reference TRBV9 and TRBJ2-7, is DSGVTQTPKHLITATGQRVTLRCSPRSGDLSVYWYQQSLDQGLQFLIQYYNGEERAKGNILERFSAQQFPDLHSELNLSSLELGDSALYFCASSVADATYEQYFGPGTRLTVT.

The gene calls are TRBV19 and TRBJ1-2, with 9 bases fitting TRBD1. The germline gives CDR1 LNHDA, CDR2 SQIVND (reference sequence). J gave up 4 bases and V 4 bases, and 7 bases lay outside the gene matches. The CDR3 runs to 15 residues. CDR3 residues: CASSTGQGRIYGYTF. For the CDR3, the DNA is TGTGCCAGTAGTACAGGACAGGGGCGGATCTATGGCTACACCTTC.

The chain recombines TRBV20-1 with TRBJ2-4; unclear D gene. Germline V gene lookup returns CDR1 DFQATT and CDR2 SNEGSKA (reference sequence). CDR3 length equals 13 residues. Trimming took 6 bases from V and 0 from J, leaving 9 bases between them. The CDR3 reads CSAKTPAKNIQYF. The CDR3 DNA is TGCAGTGCAAAGACTCCAGCCAAAAACATTCAGTACTTC.

This clonotype was found a few times. The chain links TRBV5-1 to TRBJ2-1, with unresolved D. V was pared by 2 bases and J by 10 bases, with 19 bases between. This CDR3 has 15 residues. From germline, CDR1 is SGHRS and CDR2 YFSETQ. CDR3: CASSFLAPPRAEQFF. CDR3 DNA sequence: TGCGCCAGCAGCTTCCTCGCCCCCCCTCGAGCGGAGCAGTTCTTC.

The rearrangement joins TRBV20-1 to TRBJ2-4, with 7 bases that match TRBD2. CDR1 is DFQATT and CDR2 is SNEGSKA in the germline V gene (reference sequence). With V trimmed by 0 bases and J by 13 bases, 6 bases remained unmatched. The CDR3 covers 12 residues. The CDR3 loop reads CSARDFRGLQYF. For the CDR3, the DNA is TGCAGTGCTAGAGATTTTCGGGGACTACAGTACTTC.

This clonotype occurred a few times. This sequence joins TRBV9 and TRBJ2-5; TRBD2 is a possible D gene (5 bases). V lost 1 base and J lost 1, with 14 bases in between. The CDR3 contains 16 residues. The germline CDR1 and CDR2 sequences are SGDLS and YYNGEE. In DNA, the CDR3 is TGTGCCAGCAGCGTAAATCCGAGCGGAGTCCAAGAGACCCAGTACTTC. Translation: CASSVNPSGVQETQYF.

V is TRBV12-3 or TRBV12-4 and J is TRBJ2-1, with D unresolved. V gave up 3 bases and J gave up 2 bases, with 8 bases separating them. The CDR3 runs to 14 residues. The CDR3 loop is CASSLSRTYNEQFF. The CDR3 nucleotides read TGTGCCAGCAGTTTGTCCAGGACCTACAATGAGCAGTTCTTC.

This clonotype turned up a few times. The chain recombines TRBV20-1 with TRBJ2-7, with 9 bases identical to TRBD2. This CDR3 is built from 14 residues. The germline CDR1 and CDR2 sequences are DFQATT and SNEGSKA (reference sequence). The V segment lost 4 bases and the J segment 3 bases; nucleotides outside the gene matches: 7. CDR3 protein: CSATAPSGNYEQYF. In nucleotides, the CDR3 is TGCAGTGCTACGGCCCCTAGCGGGAACTACGAGCAGTACTTC.

The rearrangement joins TRBV6-2 or TRBV6-3 to TRBJ1-1, with D possibly being TRBD1 (5 bases). Trimming left V 2 bases short and J 11 bases short, with 9 bases between. Germline values: CDR1 MNHEY, CDR2 SVGEGT. This CDR3 is 11 amino acids long. The CDR3 nucleotides are TGTGCCAGCAGTTACCCCAGGGCCGCTTTCTTT. This sequence encodes CASSYPRAAFF.

This chain joins TRBV20-1 and TRBJ2-5; a weak D match, TRBD2 (5 bases). The CDR3 covers 13 residues. The germline CDR1 and CDR2 sequences are DFQATT and SNEGSKA (reference sequence). Trimming shortened V by 6 bases and J by 2 bases, and 13 bases separated the two germline ends. In DNA, the CDR3 is TGCAGTGCCGCACCCCCGGGGCAAGAGACCCAGTACTTC. Protein: CSAAPPGQETQYF.

The rearrangement joins TRBV5-4 to TRBJ2-1, with D perhaps TRBD1 or TRBD2 (6 bases each). This CDR3 region has 15 residues. CDR1 SGHNT and CDR2 YYREEE come from the germline V gene (reference sequence). V lost 0 bases, J lost 4 bases, and 11 bases lay in between. The CDR3 nucleotides are TGTGCCAGCAGCTTGGGGGGGGCTATTTACAATGAGCAGTTCTTC. Protein: CASSLGGAIYNEQFF.

The sample holds many counts of this clonotype. The rearrangement joins TRBV15 to TRBJ2-3; possibly TRBD1 or TRBD2 for D (5 bases each). This CDR3 is 16 amino acids long. In germline, CDR1 is LNHNV, CDR2 YYDKDF (reference sequence). Between the trimmed V and J ends, which lost 1 base and 2 bases, there was a span of 13 bases. CDR3 coding DNA: TGTGCCACCAGCAGAGCGAGGGGCCCCTTCACAGATACGCAGTATTTT. Translation: CATSRARGPFTDTQYF.

This clonotype has at least ten counts. J is TRBJ2-1 and V is TRBV5-1, with D tentatively TRBD1 (6 bases). Germline CDR1 is SGHRS and CDR2 is YFSETQ. There are 15 residues in the CDR3. With 4 bases removed from V and 8 bases from J, the gap between germline ends came to 19 bases. CDR3 nucleotides: TGCGCCAGCAGCCGCAGGCAGGGGACGTCCGATGAGCAGTTCTTC. Translated: CASSRRQGTSDEQFF.

This clonotype was recorded a few times. The chain uses TRBV29-1 and TRBJ2-7; 15 bases align to TRBD2. The germline V gene has CDR1 SQVTM and CDR2 ANQGSEA. J gave up 6 bases and V 6 bases, and 12 bases lay outside the gene matches. The CDR3 spans 16 residues. The DNA for the CDR3 is TGCAGCGTGCGGACTAGCGGGAGGGCCGGTTTCGGCGAGCAGTACTTC. Its translation is CSVRTSGRAGFGEQYF.